This TCR beta chain was sequenced during a study of cytomegalovirus exposure and HLA in healthy donors. Across the whole study: In an earlier analysis, around 120 million unique TCR beta sequences were found from some 200 million T cells. Clustering assigned about four fifths of the approximately 370 genotyped donors to the Caucasian-associated ancestry cluster.

A multiplex PCR was run with 60 Vbeta primers and 13 Jbeta primers. The table came from immunoSEQ multiplex PCR; TCRdb's copy has only in-frame clones and leaves some out. This repertoire shows fewer than 200,000 clones, more than 80% found once; its top ten account for around 0.69%. On this clone: The antigen is not known.

Study results and limitations: The authors judged a highly shared variant cluster likely a sequencing artifact. A link between a missense DCLRE1C variant and TCR beta V- and J-gene trimming emerged from a later analysis.

This CDR3 comprises 16 residues. Germline loops: CDR1 SGHRS, CDR2 YFSETQ. V trimming: 2 bases; J trimming: 6 bases; junction bases outside the gene matches: 9. Sequenced sample: PBMCs. The V call is TRBV5-1, the J call TRBJ1-3, with TRBD1 matching 9 bases. This sequence originates from a boy between 10 and 17 years old in good health and CMV-seronegative. The CDR3 DNA is TGCGCCAGCAGCTTACCCACCGGGACAGGGACAAACACCATATATTTT. Translation: CASSLPTGTGTNTIYF.